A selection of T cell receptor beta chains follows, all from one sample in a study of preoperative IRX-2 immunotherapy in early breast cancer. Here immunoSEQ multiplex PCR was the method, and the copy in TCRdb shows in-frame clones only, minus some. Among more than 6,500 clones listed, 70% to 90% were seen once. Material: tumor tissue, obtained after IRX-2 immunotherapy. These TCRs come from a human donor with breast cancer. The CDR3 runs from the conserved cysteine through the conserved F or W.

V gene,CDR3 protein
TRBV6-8,CASSYSFGWELEKLFF
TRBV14,CASSLLTGYTGELFF
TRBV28,CASRNLGNYGYTF
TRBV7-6,CASSFGGASSTDTQYF
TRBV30,CAWARGGEQYF
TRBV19,CASSTGGLTDTQYF
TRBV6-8,CAISVYGNEQYF
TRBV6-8,CAIRGSGNTIYF
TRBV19,CASSIIRETNEKLFF
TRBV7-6,CASSSTGYSGNTIYF
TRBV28,CASSPTGTALGGYTF